Sequencing of this TCR beta chain was carried out in a study of OX40 agonist ivuxolimab in advanced cancers. General study findings and limits: At 0.1 to 3.0 mg/kg and by week 6, clonal expansion occurred in CD4+ and CD8+ blood T cells. On average, CD8+ T cells had more expanded clones than CD4+.

The ends were cut back, 1 base at V and 4 bases at J, with 11 bases in the middle. Germline loops: CDR1 SNHLY, CDR2 FYNNEI. The CDR3 has 15 residues. In regard to this clone: As yet, its antigen is unknown.

Generated by immunoSEQ multiplex PCR, the TCRdb table keeps only in-frame clones and is missing some. In the table there are 77,000 or so clones, 81% of which are singletons. Autoimmune disease history or systemic immunosuppression led to patients being barred. The sequence derives from an adult with an advanced solid tumor such as melanoma, head and neck, liver or kidney cancer. Material: CD4+ or CD8+ T cells sorted from blood, obtained in a trial of the OX40 agonist ivuxolimab. V and J are TRBV2 and TRBJ1-5; possible D gene TRBD1, 5 bases. CDR3 sequence: CASSEGQGGNQPQHF. CDR3 sequence (DNA): TGTGCCAGCAGTGAAGGGCAGGGTGGGAATCAGCCCCAGCATTTT.